The following is a T cell receptor (beta chain) sequence with its context. Its target is unknown. The germline gives CDR1 SGHRS, CDR2 YFSETQ. The CDR3 consists of 16 residues. V was trimmed by 1 base and J by 0 bases, leaving 13 bases between them. Genomic DNA belonging to each subset was distributed in equal measure over several immunoSEQ plates. Assay used: immunoSEQ multiplex PCR; TCRdb lists only in-frame clones, some missing. The table has about 1.1 million clones, 78% seen once. The data were obtained in a study of shared clonotypes between healthy human individuals. Study findings and constraints: For naive CD4 cells, roughly 5% of clonotypes were shared across a handful of donors.

The chain is built from TRBV5-1 and TRBJ2-5, with D possibly matching TRBD1 (6 bases). The TCR originated in a man in his late teens or twenties in good health. Some clones in this sample may be carry-over from other donors' samples. The sample taken for sequencing was memory CD4+ T cells from PBMCs. Subset denoted: CD45RA-negative fraction. The CDR3 coding sequence is TGCGCCAGCAGCTTGAGGGGGAGTGACAACCAAGAGACCCAGTACTTC. It is translated as CASSLRGSDNQETQYF. The entire variable domain, with the rest obtained from reference TRBV5-1 and TRBJ2-5, is as follows: KAGVTQTPRYLIKTRGQQVTLSCSPISGHRSVSWYQQTPGQGLQFLFEYFSETQRNKGNFPGRFSGRQFSNSRSEMNVSTLELGDSALYLCASSLRGSDNQETQYFGPGTRLLVL.